The 3 T cell receptor beta chains below all came from one sample that was sequenced in a study of response to subunit inactivated influenza vaccine. TCRdb re-derived calls from the RT-PCR reads in MiXCR, one entry per CDR3 protein. The sample includes about 700,000 distinct CDR3 sequences, 15% to 18% of them seen just once. Sequenced material: PBMCs from blood, taken 11 to 12 days after vaccination. Receptors were obtained from a man in his fifties who received an inactivated influenza vaccine.

This clonotype has more than one count but fewer than ten. V and J are TRBV20-1 and TRBJ2-5; no definite D call. Germline CDR1 reads DFQATT; CDR2 reads SNEGSKA (reference sequence). The CDR3 has 11 amino acids. V dropped 3 bases and J dropped 6 bases, with 8 bases sitting between them. The CDR3 protein is CSASDVKTQYF. The CDR3 region has the DNA TGCAGTGCTAGTGATGTGAAGACCCAGTACTTC.

This clonotype was detected only a few times. V gene TRBV5-1 combines with J gene TRBJ2-3; 12 positions match TRBD2. Germline loops: CDR1 SGHRS, CDR2 YFSETQ. There are 16 residues in the CDR3. J gave up 3 bases and V 4 bases, and 6 bases lay outside the gene matches. CDR3 nucleotides: TGCGCCAGCAGCAGACTAGCGGGAGAACTGACAGATACGCAGTATTTT. It codes for CASSRLAGELTDTQYF.

This rearrangement joins TRBV6-5 to TRBJ2-1; D uncertain. V was pared by 2 bases and J by 3 bases, with 11 bases between. CDR3 length: 15 amino acids. Germline V gives CDR1 MNHEY, CDR2 SVGAGI. The DNA of the CDR3 is TGTGCCAGCAGTTACACAGCGAATGTCTACAATGAGCAGTTCTTC. This gives the protein CASSYTANVYNEQFF.